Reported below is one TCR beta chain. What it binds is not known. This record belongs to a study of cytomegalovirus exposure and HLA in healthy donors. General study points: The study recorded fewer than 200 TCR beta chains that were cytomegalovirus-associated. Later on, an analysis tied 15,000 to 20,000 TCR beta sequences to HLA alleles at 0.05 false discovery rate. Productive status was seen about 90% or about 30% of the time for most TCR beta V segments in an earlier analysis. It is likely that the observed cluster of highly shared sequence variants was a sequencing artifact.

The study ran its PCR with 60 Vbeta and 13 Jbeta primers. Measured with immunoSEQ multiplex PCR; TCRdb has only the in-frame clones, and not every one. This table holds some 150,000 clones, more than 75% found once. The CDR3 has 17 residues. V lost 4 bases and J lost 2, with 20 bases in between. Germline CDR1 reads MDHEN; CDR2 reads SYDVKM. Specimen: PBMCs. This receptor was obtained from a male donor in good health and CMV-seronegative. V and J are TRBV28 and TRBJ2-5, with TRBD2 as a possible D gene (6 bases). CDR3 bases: TGTGCCAGCAGTTCCGTCGGGGGACGTCTCGTACAAGAGACCCAGTACTTC. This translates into CASSSVGGRLVQETQYF.